This T cell receptor (beta chain) was sequenced in a study of pediatric ulcerative colitis. General study points: Substantially fewer templates came from a couple of patients' blood samples. Two rectal clonotypes were found only in ulcerative colitis patients, all of them. Blood-rectal clonal overlap within each person was significantly higher in ulcerative colitis patients than controls.

Clones were sequenced by immunoSEQ multiplex PCR, and TCRdb holds only the in-frame ones, with some missing. The sample consists of more than 9,000 clones, 75% to 85% of them appearing once. To note about this clone: As yet, its antigen is unknown.

CDR3 size: 14 residues. J gave up 4 bases and V 6 bases, and 9 bases lay outside the gene matches. The V gene's germline CDR1 is PRHDT and CDR2 FYEKMQ (reference sequence). The rectum was sampled with one to two pinch biopsies at colonoscopy. Controls had colonoscopy for suspected IBD, with normal endoscopy and no IBD the following year. Sequencing was done on a sample of gut tissue. This receptor was taken from a girl under 18 who was a control in a study of pediatric ulcerative colitis. The chain joins TRBV13 to TRBJ2-7; 7 bases are shared with TRBD1. CDR3 DNA sequence: TGTGCCAGCAGGTGGGGAGAGGGGGCGTACGAGCAGTACTTC. Translating it yields CASRWGEGAYEQYF.